This is a list of T cell receptor beta chains from one sample in a study of blood T cell repertoires in COVID-19. Assay used: immunoSEQ multiplex PCR; TCRdb lists only in-frame clones, some missing. In the table there are some 200,000 clones, 65% to 90% of which are singletons. Source material: peripheral blood. The receptors stem from a woman in her 70s with COVID-19, enrolled during active disease. The CDR3 runs from the conserved cysteine through the conserved F or W. Each record gives: V gene, clone size, J gene, D gene, CDR3 protein, CDR3 DNA. A D gene is named only where the DNA matches it firmly. Rows may omit the clone size; those that give it use once, few, many or a size class.

>TRBV11-3|once|TRBJ1-2|NA
CASSLVFGAGPNYGYTF
TGTGCCAGCAGCTTAGTGTTTGGGGCAGGCCCTAACTATGGCTACACCTTC
>TRBV25-1|few|TRBJ1-6|NA
CASSEYKGVSSPLHF
TGTGCCAGCAGTGAATACAAGGGAGTGTCATCACCCCTCCACTTT
>TRBV6-1|NA|TRBJ1-5|NA
CASSEMSDQPQHF
TGTGCCAGCAGTGAAATGTCTGATCAGCCCCAGCATTTT
>TRBV5-8|NA|TRBJ2-7|TRBD1
CASSATGSEQYF
TGTGCCAGCAGCGCGACAGGGTCCGAGCAGTACTTC
>TRBV24-1|few|TRBJ1-2|NA
CATSDSGRVGGYTF
TGTGCCACCAGTGATTCGGGCAGGGTCGGTGGCTACACCTTC
>TRBV25-1|NA|TRBJ1-1|NA
CASSESLGTANTEAFF
TGTGCCAGCAGTGAATCCTTGGGGACTGCGAACACTGAAGCTTTCTTT
>TRBV10-3|NA|TRBJ2-7|TRBD1
CAISGTGDYEQYF
TGTGCCATCTCGGGGACAGGTGACTACGAGCAGTACTTC
>TRBV6-5|NA|TRBJ1-1|NA
CASSFSRTPSNTEAFF
TGTGCCAGCAGTTTTTCCCGGACACCATCGAACACTGAAGCTTTCTTT
>TRBV5-6|once|TRBJ1-2|TRBD1
CASRKDRGFIVGNYGYTF
TGTGCCAGCAGAAAGGACAGGGGATTTATTGTCGGCAACTATGGCTACACCTTC
>TRBV11-3|NA|TRBJ2-2|NA
CASSFRGADRAGELFF
TGTGCCAGCAGCTTCCGCGGGGCAGATCGAGCCGGGGAGCTGTTTTTT
>TRBV19|NA|TRBJ2-1|NA
CASSIASGSEQFF
TGTGCCAGTAGTATAGCTTCAGGAAGTGAGCAGTTCTTC
>TRBV7-9|NA|TRBJ2-3|TRBD2
CASSPLSGVGTDTQYF
TGTGCCAGCAGCCCCCTCAGCGGGGTGGGCACAGATACGCAGTATTTT